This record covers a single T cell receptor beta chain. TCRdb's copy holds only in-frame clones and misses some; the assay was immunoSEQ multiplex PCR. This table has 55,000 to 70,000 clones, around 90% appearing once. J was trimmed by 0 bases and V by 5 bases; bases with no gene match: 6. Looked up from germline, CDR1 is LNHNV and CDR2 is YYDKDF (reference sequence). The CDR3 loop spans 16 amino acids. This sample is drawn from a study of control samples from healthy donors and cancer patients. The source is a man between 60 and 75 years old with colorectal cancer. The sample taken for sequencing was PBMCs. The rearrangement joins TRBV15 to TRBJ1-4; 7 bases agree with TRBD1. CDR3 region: CATSFRQGATNEKLFF. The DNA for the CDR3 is TGTGCCACCAGCTTCAGACAGGGTGCAACTAATGAAAAACTGTTTTTT.